Here is one T cell receptor (beta chain) with its context. Its target is unknown. These oral cavity squamous cell carcinomas were HPV-negative and locally advanced. Trimming shortened V by 4 bases and J by 7 bases, and 13 bases separated the two germline ends. The CDR3 has 13 residues. Germline lookup yields CDR1 SGHTA and CDR2 FQGNSA. This sample is drawn from a study of neoadjuvant anti-PD-1 for oral cavity cancer. Whole-study results and caveats: With three patients per group, TCR findings need larger cohorts. Higher pretreatment blood Treg/Th17 ratios correlated with higher pretreatment blood and lower post-treatment tumor TCRbeta clonality.

Two replicates per tumor sample, mostly from roughly 5 ug of genomic DNA. The repertoire was sequenced with immunoSEQ multiplex PCR; TCRdb's copy has only in-frame clones and lacks some. The sample has fewer than 15,000 clones, less than 70% seen once. Source: tumor tissue, taken before nivolumab (anti-PD-1) treatment. V and J are TRBV7-2 and TRBJ2-5; D not resolved. The sequence was collected from a person aged 35-79 years with oral cavity squamous cell carcinoma. CDR3 DNA sequence: TGTGCCAGCAGCTCGGGCTTTCAGTGGACCCAGTACTTC. Amino acid sequence: CASSSGFQWTQYF.